The TCR beta chain described here comes from a study of blood T cells in healthy people across ages. Through a sample-barcoded 5' primer and a J-beta primer mix, a second PCR was run for roughly 6 to 11 cycles. Unique molecular identifiers of 12 random nucleotides labeled each cDNA. MiXCR, run by TCRdb on the 5' RACE reads, gives a single entry per CDR3 protein. The repertoire holds around 870,000 distinct CDR3 sequences, with 29% as singletons. On this clonotype itself: Its specificity is unknown.

This CDR3 region has 14 residues. Trimming took 4 bases from V and 8 from J, leaving 20 bases between them. Germline-derived CDR1 and CDR2 are DFQATT and SNEGSKA (reference sequence). Study-wide points: A roughly linear fall in TCR beta diversity per million T cells was seen with increasing age.

Sequenced input: blood. This chain joins TRBV20-1 and TRBJ1-2; unclear D gene. The sequence was collected from a woman aged 80 or over in good health. The chain's CDR3 is CSAKDWVGPGGYTF. The CDR3, as DNA: TGCAGTGCTAAGGACTGGGTGGGCCCTGGGGGCTACACCTTC.